The T cell receptor (beta chain) described here comes from a study of cytomegalovirus exposure and HLA in healthy donors. Study results and limitations: Presence/absence analyses assumed roughly uniform sequencing depth across donors, which may not hold. Cytomegalovirus status was reportedly diagnosed by the classifier with high specificity and sensitivity.

This CDR3 region has 18 residues. The V gene's germline CDR1 is MNHEY and CDR2 SMNVEV (reference sequence). Trimming removed 8 bases from V and 0 bases from J; junction bases left unmatched: 16. PCR involved 60 Vbeta and 13 Jbeta primers. Sequenced by immunoSEQ multiplex PCR; TCRdb stores in-frame clones only, minus some. The sample has some 95,000 clones; over 55% are singletons. A few counts support this clone. Its antigen remains unidentified. Sequencing was carried out using PBMCs. The chain has TRBV27 and TRBJ2-4, with 7 bases aligning to TRBD1. This sequence was found in a woman aged 18-29 years in good health and CMV-seropositive. CDR3 amino acids: CASGRDSPQGLAKNIQYF. Here the CDR3 DNA reads TGTGCCAGCGGACGGGACAGCCCTCAAGGGCTAGCCAAAAACATTCAGTACTTC.